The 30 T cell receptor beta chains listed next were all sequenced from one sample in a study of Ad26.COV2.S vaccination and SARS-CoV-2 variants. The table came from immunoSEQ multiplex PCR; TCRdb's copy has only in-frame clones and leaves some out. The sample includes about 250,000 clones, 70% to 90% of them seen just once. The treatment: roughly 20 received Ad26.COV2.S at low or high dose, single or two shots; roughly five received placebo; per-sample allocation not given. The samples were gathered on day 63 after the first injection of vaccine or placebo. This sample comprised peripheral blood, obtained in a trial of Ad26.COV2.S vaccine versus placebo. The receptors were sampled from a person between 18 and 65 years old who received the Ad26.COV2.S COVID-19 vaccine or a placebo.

The chain's CDR3 is CASLAWGSQEKLFF. The CDR3 coding sequence is TGTGCCAGCCTCGCTTGGGGATCCCAAGAAAAACTGTTTTTT. The chain has TRBV19 and TRBJ1-4; the D is unclear. V shed 9 bases and J shed 8 bases, with 19 bases lying between them. The germline gives CDR1 LNHDA, CDR2 SQIVND (reference sequence). This CDR3 is built from 14 residues.

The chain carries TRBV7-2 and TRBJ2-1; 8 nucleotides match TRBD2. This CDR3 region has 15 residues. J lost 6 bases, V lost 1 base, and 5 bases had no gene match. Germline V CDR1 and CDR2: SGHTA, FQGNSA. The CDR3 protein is CASSLGGGRVNEQFF. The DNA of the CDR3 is TGTGCCAGCAGCTTAGGCGGGGGGCGTGTCAATGAGCAGTTCTTC.

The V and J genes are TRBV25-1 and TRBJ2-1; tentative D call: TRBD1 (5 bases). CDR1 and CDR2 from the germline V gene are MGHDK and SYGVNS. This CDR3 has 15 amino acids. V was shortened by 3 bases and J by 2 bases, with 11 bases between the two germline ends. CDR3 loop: CASSETAVPYNEQFF. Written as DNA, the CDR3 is TGTGCCAGCAGTGAGACAGCAGTGCCCTACAATGAGCAGTTCTTC.

The CDR3 is CASSEKIDEQYF. The CDR3 nucleotides are TGCGCCAGCAGTGAGAAGATCGACGAGCAGTACTTC. The V gene is TRBV10-2, the J gene TRBJ2-7; D ambiguous. V was trimmed by 2 bases and J by 5 bases, leaving 7 bases between them. Germline CDR1 WSHSY, CDR2 SAAADI. There are 12 residues in the CDR3.

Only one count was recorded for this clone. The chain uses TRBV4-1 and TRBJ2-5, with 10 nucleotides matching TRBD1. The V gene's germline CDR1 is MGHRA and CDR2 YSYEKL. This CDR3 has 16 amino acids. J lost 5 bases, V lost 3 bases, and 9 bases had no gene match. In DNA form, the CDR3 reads TGCGCCAGCAGCCAGTCAGGACAGGGGGAGTGGGAGACCCAGTACTTC. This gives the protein CASSQSGQGEWETQYF.

Here the CDR3 reads CASSLLAQETQYF. CDR3 nucleotides: TGTGCCAGCAGCTTACTCGCACAAGAGACCCAGTACTTC. The chain has TRBV7-3 and TRBJ2-5; D ambiguous. CDR3 length: 13 residues. Germline CDR1 is SGHTA and CDR2 is FQGTGA. The ends were cut back, 2 bases at V and 2 bases at J, with 6 bases in the middle.

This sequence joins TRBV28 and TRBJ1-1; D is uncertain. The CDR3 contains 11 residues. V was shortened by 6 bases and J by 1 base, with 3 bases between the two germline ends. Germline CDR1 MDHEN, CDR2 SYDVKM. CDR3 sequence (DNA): TGTGCCAGCAGCCGGAACACTGAAGCTTTCTTT. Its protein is CASSRNTEAFF.

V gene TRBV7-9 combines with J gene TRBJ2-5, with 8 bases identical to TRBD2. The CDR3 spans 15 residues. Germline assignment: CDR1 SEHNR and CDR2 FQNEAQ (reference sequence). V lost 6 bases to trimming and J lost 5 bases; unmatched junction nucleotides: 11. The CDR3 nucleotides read TGTGCCAGCAGATCTACCGGGACTAGAATGGAGACCCAGTACTTC. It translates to CASRSTGTRMETQYF.

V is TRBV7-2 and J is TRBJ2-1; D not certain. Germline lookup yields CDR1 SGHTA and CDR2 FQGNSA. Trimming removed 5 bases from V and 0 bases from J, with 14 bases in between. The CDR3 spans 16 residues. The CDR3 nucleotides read TGTGCCAGCAGCCTCCAGCACCCTCCCTCCTACAATGAGCAGTTCTTC. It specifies CASSLQHPPSYNEQFF.

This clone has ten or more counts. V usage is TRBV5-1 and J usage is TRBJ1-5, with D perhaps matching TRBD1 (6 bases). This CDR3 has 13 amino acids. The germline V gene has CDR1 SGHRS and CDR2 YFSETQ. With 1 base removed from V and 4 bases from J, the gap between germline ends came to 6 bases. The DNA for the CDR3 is TGCGCCAGCAGCTTGACAGGGAATCAGCCCCAGCATTTT. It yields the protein CASSLTGNQPQHF.

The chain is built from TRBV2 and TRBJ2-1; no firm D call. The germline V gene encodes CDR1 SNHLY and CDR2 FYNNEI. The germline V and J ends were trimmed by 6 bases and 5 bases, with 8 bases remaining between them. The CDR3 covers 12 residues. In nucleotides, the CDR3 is TGTGCCAGCAGGGAATACAACAATGAGCAGTTCTTC. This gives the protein CASREYNNEQFF.

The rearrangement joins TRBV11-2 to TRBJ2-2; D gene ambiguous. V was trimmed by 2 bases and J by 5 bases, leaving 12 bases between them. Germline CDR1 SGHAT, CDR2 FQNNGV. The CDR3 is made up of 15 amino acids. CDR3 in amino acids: CASSLNLRLTGELFF. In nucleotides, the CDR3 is TGTGCCAGCAGCTTAAATCTGAGGCTAACCGGGGAGCTGTTTTTT.

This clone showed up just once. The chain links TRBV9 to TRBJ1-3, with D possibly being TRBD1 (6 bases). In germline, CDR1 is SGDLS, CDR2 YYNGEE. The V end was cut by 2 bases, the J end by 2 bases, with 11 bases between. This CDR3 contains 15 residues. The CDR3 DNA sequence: TGTGCCAGCAGCGTGGATACAGGGCCTGGAAACACCATATATTTT. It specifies CASSVDTGPGNTIYF.

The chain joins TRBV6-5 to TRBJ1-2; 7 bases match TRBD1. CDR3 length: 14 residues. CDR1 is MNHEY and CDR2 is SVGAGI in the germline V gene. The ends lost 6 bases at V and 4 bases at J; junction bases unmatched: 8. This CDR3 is CASRQGPLSYGYTF. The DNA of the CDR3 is TGTGCCAGCAGACAGGGGCCGCTTAGCTATGGCTACACCTTC.

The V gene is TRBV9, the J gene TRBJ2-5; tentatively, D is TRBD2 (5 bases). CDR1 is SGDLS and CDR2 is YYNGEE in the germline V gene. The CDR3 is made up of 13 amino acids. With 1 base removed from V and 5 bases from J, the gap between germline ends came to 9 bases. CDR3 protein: CASSVRGRETQYF. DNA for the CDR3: TGTGCCAGCAGCGTACGGGGTCGGGAGACCCAGTACTTC.

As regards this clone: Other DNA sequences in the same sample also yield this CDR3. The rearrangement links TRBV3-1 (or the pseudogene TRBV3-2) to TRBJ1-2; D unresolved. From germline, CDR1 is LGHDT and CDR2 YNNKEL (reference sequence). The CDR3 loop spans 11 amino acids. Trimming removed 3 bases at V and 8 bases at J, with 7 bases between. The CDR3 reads CASSQGLGYTF. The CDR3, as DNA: TGTGCCAGCAGCCAGGGTCTCGGCTACACCTTC.

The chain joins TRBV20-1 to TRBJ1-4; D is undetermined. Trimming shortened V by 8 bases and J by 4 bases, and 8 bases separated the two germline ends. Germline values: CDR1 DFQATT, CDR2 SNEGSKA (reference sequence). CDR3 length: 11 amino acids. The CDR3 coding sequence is TGCAGTTTTTTTAATAATGAAAAACTGTTTTTT. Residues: CSFFNNEKLFF.

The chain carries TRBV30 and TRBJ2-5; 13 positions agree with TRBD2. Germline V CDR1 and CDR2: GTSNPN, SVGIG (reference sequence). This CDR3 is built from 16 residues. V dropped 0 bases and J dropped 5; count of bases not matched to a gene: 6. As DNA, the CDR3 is TGTGCCTGGAGTGTTACTAGCGGGAGGGCCCGCGAGACCCAGTACTTC. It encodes CAWSVTSGRARETQYF.

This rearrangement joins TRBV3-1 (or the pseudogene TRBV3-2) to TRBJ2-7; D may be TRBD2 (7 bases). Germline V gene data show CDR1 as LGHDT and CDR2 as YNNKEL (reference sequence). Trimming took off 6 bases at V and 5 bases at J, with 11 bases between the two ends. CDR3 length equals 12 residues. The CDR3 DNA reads TGTGCCAGCAGAGGGGGGGGCGACGAGCAGTACTTC. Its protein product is CASRGGGDEQYF.

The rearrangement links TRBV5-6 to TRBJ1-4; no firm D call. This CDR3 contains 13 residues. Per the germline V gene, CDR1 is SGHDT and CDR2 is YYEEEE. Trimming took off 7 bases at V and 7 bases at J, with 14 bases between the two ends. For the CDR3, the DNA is TGTGCCAGCTCAAACTCGGGTGTTGAAAAACTGTTTTTT. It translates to CASSNSGVEKLFF.

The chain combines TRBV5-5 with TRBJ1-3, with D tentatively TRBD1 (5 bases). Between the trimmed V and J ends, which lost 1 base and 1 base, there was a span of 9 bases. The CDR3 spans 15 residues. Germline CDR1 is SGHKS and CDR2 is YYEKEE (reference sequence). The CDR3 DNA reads TGTGCCAGCAGCTTGCGAGGGACGTCTGGAAACACCATATATTTT. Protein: CASSLRGTSGNTIYF.

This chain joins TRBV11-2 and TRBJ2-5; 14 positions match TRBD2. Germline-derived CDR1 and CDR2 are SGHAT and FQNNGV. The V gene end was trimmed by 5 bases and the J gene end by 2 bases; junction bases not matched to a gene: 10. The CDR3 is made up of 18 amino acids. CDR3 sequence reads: CASSPLGGLAGVQETQYF. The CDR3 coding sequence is TGTGCCAGCAGCCCATTAGGGGGACTAGCGGGAGTGCAAGAGACCCAGTACTTC. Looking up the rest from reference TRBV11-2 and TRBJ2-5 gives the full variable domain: EAGVAQSPRYKIIEKRQSVAFWCNPISGHATLYWYQQILGQGPKLLIQFQNNGVVDDSQLPKDRFSAERLKGVDSTLKIQPAKLEDSAVYLCASSPLGGLAGVQETQYFGPGTRLLVL.

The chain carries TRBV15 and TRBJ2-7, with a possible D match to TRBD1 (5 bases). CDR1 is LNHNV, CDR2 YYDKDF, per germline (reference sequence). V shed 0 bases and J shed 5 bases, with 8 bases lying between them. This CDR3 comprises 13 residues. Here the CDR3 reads CATSRDSRDEQYF. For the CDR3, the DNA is TGTGCCACCAGCAGAGATAGCAGGGACGAGCAGTACTTC.

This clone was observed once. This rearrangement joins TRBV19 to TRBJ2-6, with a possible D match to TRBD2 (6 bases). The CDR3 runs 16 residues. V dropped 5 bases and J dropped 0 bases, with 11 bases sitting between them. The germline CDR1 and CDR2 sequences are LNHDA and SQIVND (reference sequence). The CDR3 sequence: CASSAGLFSGANVLTF. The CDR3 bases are TGTGCCAGTAGTGCGGGGTTGTTCTCTGGGGCCAACGTCCTGACTTTC.

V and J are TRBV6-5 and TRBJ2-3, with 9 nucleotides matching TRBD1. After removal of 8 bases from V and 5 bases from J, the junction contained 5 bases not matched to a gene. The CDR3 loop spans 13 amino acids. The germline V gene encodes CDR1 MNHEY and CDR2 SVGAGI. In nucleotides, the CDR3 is TGTGCCAGCGGCCGGGACAGGGAAGATACGCAGTATTTT. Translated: CASGRDREDTQYF.

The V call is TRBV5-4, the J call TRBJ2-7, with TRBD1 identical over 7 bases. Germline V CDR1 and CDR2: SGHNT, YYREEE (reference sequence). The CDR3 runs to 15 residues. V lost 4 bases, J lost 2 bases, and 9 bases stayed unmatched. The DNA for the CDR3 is TGTGCCAGCAGCCTCCGGGACAGATCCCCCTACGAGCAGTACTTC. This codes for CASSLRDRSPYEQYF. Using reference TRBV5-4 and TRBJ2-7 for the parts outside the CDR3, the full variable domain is ETGVTQSPTHLIKTRGQQVTLRCSSQSGHNTVSWYQQALGQGPQFIFQYYREEENGRGNFPPRFSGLQFPNYSSELNVNALELDDSALYLCASSLRDRSPYEQYFGPGTRLTVT.

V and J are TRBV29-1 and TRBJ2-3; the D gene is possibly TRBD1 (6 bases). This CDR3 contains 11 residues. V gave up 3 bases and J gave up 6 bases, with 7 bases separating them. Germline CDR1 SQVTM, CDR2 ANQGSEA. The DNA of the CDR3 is TGCAGCGTTGAGGGGGCGGATACGCAGTATTTT. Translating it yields CSVEGADTQYF.

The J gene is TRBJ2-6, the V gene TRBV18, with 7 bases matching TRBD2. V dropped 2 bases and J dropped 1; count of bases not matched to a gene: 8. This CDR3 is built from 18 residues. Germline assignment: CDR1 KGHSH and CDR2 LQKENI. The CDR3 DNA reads TGTGCCAGCTCACCAGTGGACACGGGGGGTTCTGGGGCCAACGTCCTGACTTTC. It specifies CASSPVDTGGSGANVLTF.

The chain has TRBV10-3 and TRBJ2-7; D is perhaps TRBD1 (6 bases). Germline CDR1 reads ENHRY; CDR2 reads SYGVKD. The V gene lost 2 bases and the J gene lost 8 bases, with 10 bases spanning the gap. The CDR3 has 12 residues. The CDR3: CAISEPTGKQYF. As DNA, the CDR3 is TGTGCCATCAGTGAGCCCACAGGGAAGCAGTACTTC.

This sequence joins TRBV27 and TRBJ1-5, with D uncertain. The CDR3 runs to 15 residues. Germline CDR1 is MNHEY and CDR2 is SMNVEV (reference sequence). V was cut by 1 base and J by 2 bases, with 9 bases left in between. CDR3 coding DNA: TGTGCCAGCAGTTTATTGGGGTATGGCAATCAGCCCCAGCATTTT. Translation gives CASSLLGYGNQPQHF.